The T cell receptor beta chain described here comes from a study of shared clonotypes between healthy human individuals. Study observations and caveats: In having few donors, the study represented limited genetic and exposure-history diversity.

Authors' analysis steps: Quality scores were absent from the junction-only immunoSEQ sequences, so filtering differed. The repertoire was sequenced with immunoSEQ multiplex PCR; TCRdb's copy has only in-frame clones and lacks some. That table furnishes V, J and clone size, whereas the DNA furnished D and trimming. Seen here are roughly 1.5 million clones, 95% to 99% observed once, and the top ten hold roughly 0.45%. Turning to this clone: The antigen remains unidentified.

Memory CD4+ cells were the fraction left after CD45RA+ naive selection. Sequencing was carried out using naive CD4+ T cells sorted from blood. The subset was: CD45RA+ positively selected. The clonotype comes from a man aged 25-45 years in good health.

CDR3 sequence (DNA): TGTGCCTGGAGTGTACCCACGGCTGAGCAGTTCTTC. Protein sequence: CAWSVPTAEQFF. The rearrangement links TRBV30 to TRBJ2-1; no clear D. This CDR3 has 12 amino acids. V was trimmed by 0 bases and J by 9 bases, leaving 9 bases between them. Germline CDR1 and CDR2: GTSNPN and SVGIG (reference sequence). The full variable domain, completed using reference TRBV30 and TRBJ2-1, is SQTIHQWPATLVQPVGSPLSLECTVEGTSNPNLYWYRQAAGRGLQLLFYSVGIGQISSEVPQNLSASRPQDRQFILSSKKLLLSDSGFYLCAWSVPTAEQFFGPGTRLTVL.